This T cell receptor beta chain was recovered during a study of blood T cell repertoires in COVID-19. Across the whole study: PBMCs, B-cell-depleted T cells, or T cells were the source of the cDNA or gDNA that made up the material.

Trimming left V 1 base short and J 0 bases short, with 10 bases between. The CDR3 is 14 amino acids. The germline gives CDR1 GTSNPN, CDR2 SVGIG (reference sequence). Recruitment covered under 25 US areas and drew participants whose ages spanned about 18 to 90 years. The method was immunoSEQ multiplex PCR; TCRdb's version includes in-frame clones alone and lacks a portion of them. The profile shows about 270,000 clones, 85% to 90% of them singletons. The sequencing input was PBMCs or T cells enriched from blood (not recorded which). The receptor's source is a woman under 30 who had recovered from COVID-19. The J gene is TRBJ2-7, the V gene TRBV30; D is uncertain. CDR3: CAWSGPHSSYEQYF. The CDR3 DNA reads as TGTGCCTGGAGTGGCCCGCACAGCTCCTACGAGCAGTACTTC.